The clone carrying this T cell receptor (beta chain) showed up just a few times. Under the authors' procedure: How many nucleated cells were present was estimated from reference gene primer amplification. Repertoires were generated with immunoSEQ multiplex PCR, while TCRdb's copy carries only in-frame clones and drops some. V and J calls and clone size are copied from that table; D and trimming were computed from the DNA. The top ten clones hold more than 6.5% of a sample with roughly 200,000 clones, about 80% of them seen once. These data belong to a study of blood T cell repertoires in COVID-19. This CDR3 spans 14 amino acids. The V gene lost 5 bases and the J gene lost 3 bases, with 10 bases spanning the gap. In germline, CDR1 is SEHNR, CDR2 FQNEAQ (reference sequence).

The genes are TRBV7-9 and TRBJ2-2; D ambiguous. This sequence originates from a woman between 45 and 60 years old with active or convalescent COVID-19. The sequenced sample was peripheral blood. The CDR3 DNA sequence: TGTGCCAGCAGCCCTCAAAGAGACACCGGGGAGCTGTTTTTT. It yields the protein CASSPQRDTGELFF.